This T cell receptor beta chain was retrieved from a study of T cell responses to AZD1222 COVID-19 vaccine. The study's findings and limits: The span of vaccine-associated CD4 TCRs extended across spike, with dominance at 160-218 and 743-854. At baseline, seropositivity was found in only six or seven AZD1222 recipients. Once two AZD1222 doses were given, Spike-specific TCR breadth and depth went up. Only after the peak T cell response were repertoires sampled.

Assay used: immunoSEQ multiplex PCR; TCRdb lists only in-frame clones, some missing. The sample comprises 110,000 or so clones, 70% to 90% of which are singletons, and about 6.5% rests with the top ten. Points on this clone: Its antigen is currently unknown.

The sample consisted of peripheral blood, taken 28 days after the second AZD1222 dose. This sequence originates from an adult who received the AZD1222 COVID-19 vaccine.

The CDR3 region has the DNA TGTGCCAGCAGCTTGGGGCAGAAAGAGACCCAGTACTTC. It is translated as CASSLGQKETQYF. The V and J genes are TRBV5-4 and TRBJ2-5; D is ambiguous. Germline V gene lookup returns CDR1 SGHNT and CDR2 YYREEE (reference sequence). V was clipped by 0 bases and J by 3 bases, with 6 bases between them. The CDR3 contains 13 residues.